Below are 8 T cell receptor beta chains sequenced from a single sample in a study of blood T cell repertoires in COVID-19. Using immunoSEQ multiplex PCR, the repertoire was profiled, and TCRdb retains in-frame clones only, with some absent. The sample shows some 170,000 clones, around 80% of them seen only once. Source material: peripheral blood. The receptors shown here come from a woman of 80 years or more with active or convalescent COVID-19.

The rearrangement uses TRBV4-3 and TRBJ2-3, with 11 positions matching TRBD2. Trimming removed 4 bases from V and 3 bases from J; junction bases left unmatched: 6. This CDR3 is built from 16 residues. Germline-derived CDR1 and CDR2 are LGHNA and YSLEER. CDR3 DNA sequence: TGCGCCAGCAGCCCACATAGCGGGGGGGATACAGATACGCAGTATTTT. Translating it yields CASSPHSGGDTDTQYF.

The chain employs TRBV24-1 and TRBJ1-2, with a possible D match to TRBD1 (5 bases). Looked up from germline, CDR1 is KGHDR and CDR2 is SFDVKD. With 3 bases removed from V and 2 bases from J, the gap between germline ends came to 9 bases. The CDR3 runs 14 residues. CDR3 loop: CATSDTGKNYGYTF. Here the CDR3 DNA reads TGTGCCACCAGTGATACAGGCAAAAACTATGGCTACACCTTC.

The CDR3 bases are TGTGCCAGCAGCCCCATGGGGGGAAACGGGGAGCTGTTTTTT. Its protein product is CASSPMGGNGELFF. The chain couples TRBV7-9 to TRBJ2-2; D possibly corresponds to TRBD2 (6 bases). Germline loops: CDR1 SEHNR, CDR2 FQNEAQ (reference sequence). The CDR3 contains 14 residues. Trimming removed 5 bases at V and 7 bases at J, with 14 bases between.

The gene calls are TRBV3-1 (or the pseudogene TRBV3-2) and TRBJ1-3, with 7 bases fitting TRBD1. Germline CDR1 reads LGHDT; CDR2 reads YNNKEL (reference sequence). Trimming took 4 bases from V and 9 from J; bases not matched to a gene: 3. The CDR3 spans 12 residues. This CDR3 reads CASSPTGRTIYF. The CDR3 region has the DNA TGTGCCAGCAGCCCGACAGGGCGCACCATATATTTT.

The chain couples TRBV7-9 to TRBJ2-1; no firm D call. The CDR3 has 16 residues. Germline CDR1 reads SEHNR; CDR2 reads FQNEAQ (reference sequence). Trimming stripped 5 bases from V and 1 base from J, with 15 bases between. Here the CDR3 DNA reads TGTGCCAGCAGCCCAAACCCCACCGCGTCCTACAATGAGCAGTTCTTC. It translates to CASSPNPTASYNEQFF.

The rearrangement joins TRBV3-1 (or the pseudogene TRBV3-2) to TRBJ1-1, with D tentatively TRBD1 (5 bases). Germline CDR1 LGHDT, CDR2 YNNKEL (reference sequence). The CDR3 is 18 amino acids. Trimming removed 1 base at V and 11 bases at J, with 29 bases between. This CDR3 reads CASSQGDLVGARRGPAFF. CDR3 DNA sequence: TGTGCCAGCAGCCAAGGCGACTTGGTAGGGGCTCGCAGAGGCCCGGCTTTCTTT.

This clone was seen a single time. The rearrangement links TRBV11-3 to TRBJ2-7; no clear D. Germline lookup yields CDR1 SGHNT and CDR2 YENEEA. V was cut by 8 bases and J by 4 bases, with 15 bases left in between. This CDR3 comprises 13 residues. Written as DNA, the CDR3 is TGTGCCAGCGGTGGTTCGGGTTCTTACGAGCAGTACTTC. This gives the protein CASGGSGSYEQYF.

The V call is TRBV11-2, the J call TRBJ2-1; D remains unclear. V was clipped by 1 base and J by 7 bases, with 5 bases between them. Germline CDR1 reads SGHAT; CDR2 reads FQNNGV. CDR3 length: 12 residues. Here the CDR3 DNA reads TGTGCCAGCAGCTTAGTGAGGAATGAGCAGTTCTTC. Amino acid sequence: CASSLVRNEQFF.